This paragraph covers one TCR beta chain sequence. The data belong to a study of T cell responses to AZD1222 COVID-19 vaccine. The germline CDR1 and CDR2 sequences are SGHNT and YYREEE (reference sequence). V shed 4 bases and J shed 0 bases, with 14 bases lying between them. The CDR3 totals 16 residues. The repertoire was sequenced with immunoSEQ multiplex PCR; TCRdb's copy has only in-frame clones and lacks some. The sample yields 140,000 to 150,000 clones, about 93% seen once. This clonotype was obtained from an adult in good health. The chain joins TRBV5-4 to TRBJ2-1; D is tentatively TRBD1 or TRBD2 (6 bases each). Material: peripheral blood, obtained on day 0 of MenACWY control vaccination. This CDR3 is CASSPAGTRSYNEQFF. Written as DNA, the CDR3 is TGTGCCAGCAGCCCGGCGGGGACACGCTCCTACAATGAGCAGTTCTTC.